This TCR beta chain was sequenced for a study of Ad26.COV2.S vaccination and SARS-CoV-2 variants. Study as a whole: The authors gave Ad26.COV2.S intramuscularly, either once or twice 56 days apart.

This table comes from immunoSEQ multiplex PCR, and its TCRdb copy is limited to in-frame clones, with some not included. The sample consists of some 340,000 clones, about 86% of them appearing once. General study results and limits: Researchers cautioned that TCR breadth and depth analyses may have underestimated total T cell responses. Once vaccination had occurred, spike-specific CD8+ and CD4+ T cell responses reportedly showed substantial breadth. Greater spike-specific TCR breadth was seen in vaccine recipients than in placebo recipients.

V lost 3 bases and J 3 bases, leaving 15 bases between the germline ends. The germline gives CDR1 SGHDT, CDR2 YYEEEE. The CDR3 totals 15 residues. The treatment denotes: about 20 received Ad26.COV2.S at low or high dose, single or two shots; roughly five received placebo; per-sample allocation not given. Collection of the samples took place on day 63 after the first injection of vaccine or placebo. Of note for this clone: Its antigen is undetermined.

The specimen was peripheral blood, collected in a trial of Ad26.COV2.S vaccine versus placebo. The receptor's source is a person between 18 and 59 years old who received the Ad26.COV2.S COVID-19 vaccine or a placebo. This rearrangement joins TRBV5-6 to TRBJ1-2, with D perhaps TRBD1 (5 bases). In DNA, the CDR3 is TGTGCCAGCAGCTCGATCGCGAGGGACCACTATGGCTACACCTTC. Protein product: CASSSIARDHYGYTF.